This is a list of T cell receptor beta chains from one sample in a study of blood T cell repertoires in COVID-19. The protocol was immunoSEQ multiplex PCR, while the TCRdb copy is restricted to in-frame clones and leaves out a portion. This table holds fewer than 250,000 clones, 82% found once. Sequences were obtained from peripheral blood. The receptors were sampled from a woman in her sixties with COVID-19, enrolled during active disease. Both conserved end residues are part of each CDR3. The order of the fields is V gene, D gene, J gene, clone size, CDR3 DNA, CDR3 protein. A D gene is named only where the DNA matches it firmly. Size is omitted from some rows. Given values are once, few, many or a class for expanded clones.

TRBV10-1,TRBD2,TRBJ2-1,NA,TGCGCCAGCAGTGAGTTCCATAGGGCGGGGGGGAGAAATGAGCAGTTCTTC,CASSEFHRAGGRNEQFF
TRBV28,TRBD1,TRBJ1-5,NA,TGTGCCAGCAGTTTAAGACAGGGTGGCCAGCCCCAGCATTTT,CASSLRQGGQPQHF
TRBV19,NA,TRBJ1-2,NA,TGTGCCAGTAGTATATTGGTCCCGGCAGGGTGGCTTGGTGGCTACACCTTC,CASSILVPAGWLGGYTF
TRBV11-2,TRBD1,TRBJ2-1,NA,TGTGCCAGCAGCTTAGCGCCGGGACAGGGAAACTCCTACAATGAGCAGTTCTTC,CASSLAPGQGNSYNEQFF
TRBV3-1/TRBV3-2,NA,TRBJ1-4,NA,TGTGCCAGCAGCCAAGATTCGACAGATAAACTGTTTTTT,CASSQDSTDKLFF
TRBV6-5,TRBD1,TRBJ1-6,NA,TGTGCCAGCAGAGGACAGGGAAGGGTTCTCCACTTT,CASRGQGRVLHF
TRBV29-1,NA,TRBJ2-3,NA,TGCAGCGTTGAGACGTCCCGAGGTACGCAGTATTTT,CSVETSRGTQYF
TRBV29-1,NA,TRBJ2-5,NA,TGCAGCGTTGGTGGGAGACAAGAGACCCAGTACTTC,CSVGGRQETQYF
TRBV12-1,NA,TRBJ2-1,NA,TGTGCCAGCAGCTTTGGACTAGCGTGGAATGAGCAGTTCTTC,CASSFGLAWNEQFF
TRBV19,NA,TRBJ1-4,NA,TGTGCCAGTAGTCTGAACAGGGTTGAAAAACTGTTTTTT,CASSLNRVEKLFF
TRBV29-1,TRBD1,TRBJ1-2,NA,TGCAGCGGGGACAGGGGCGCGTCTGGCTACACCTTC,CSGDRGASGYTF
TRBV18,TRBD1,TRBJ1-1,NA,TGTGCCAGCTCACCACTTAAAAGACGGGACAGGGGGCGCGGGACTGAAGCTTTCTTT,CASSPLKRRDRGRGTEAFF
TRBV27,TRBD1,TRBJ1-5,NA,TGTGCCAGCAGTGCGAACAGGGGAAATCAGCCCCAGCATTTT,CASSANRGNQPQHF
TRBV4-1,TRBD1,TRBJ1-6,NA,TGCGCCAGCAGCCACCGAGACAGGGAGAATTCACCCCTCCACTTT,CASSHRDRENSPLHF
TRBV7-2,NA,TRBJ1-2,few,TGTGCCAGCAGACGTAATCAGGGTGTAGGCTATGGCTACACCTTC,CASRRNQGVGYGYTF
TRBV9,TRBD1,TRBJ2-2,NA,TGTGCCAGCAGCGGAGGACAGGGGAAAAGCGGGGAGCTGTTTTTT,CASSGGQGKSGELFF
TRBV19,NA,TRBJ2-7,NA,TGTGCCAGTAGGAATAAGGGGCTCGAGCAGTACTTC,CASRNKGLEQYF
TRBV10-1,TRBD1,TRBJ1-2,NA,TGCGCCAGATACAGGGGGTCGGGGCCCCTCTATGGCTACACCTTC,CARYRGSGPLYGYTF
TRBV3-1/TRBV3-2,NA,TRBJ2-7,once,TGTGCCAGCAGCCAAGAACCAGGGACAAGAACCTACGAGCAGTACTTC,CASSQEPGTRTYEQYF
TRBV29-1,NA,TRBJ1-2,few,TGCAGCGTTGTGCGGGGGAAGGGGTATGGCTACACCTTC,CSVVRGKGYGYTF
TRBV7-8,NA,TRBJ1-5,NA,TGTGCCAGCAGCACCCAGGTAGTAGATCAGCCCCAGCATTTT,CASSTQVVDQPQHF
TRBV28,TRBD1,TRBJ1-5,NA,TGTGCCAGCAGCTGGACAGGGTTCAATCAGCCCCAGCATTTT,CASSWTGFNQPQHF
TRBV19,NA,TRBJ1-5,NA,TGTGCCAGTAGTATGTGGCCAGGGAGGGGTACGGGCCGCCAGCCCCAGCATTTT,CASSMWPGRGTGRQPQHF
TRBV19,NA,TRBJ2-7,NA,TGTGCCAGTGTACAAAGCTCCTACGAGCAGTACTTC,CASVQSSYEQYF
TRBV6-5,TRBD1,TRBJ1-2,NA,TGTGCCAGCACCGGGACAGCTAACTATGGCTACACCTTC,CASTGTANYGYTF
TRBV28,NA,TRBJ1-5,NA,TGTGCCAGCACCCCTTACAGCTACAATCAGCCCCAGCATTTT,CASTPYSYNQPQHF
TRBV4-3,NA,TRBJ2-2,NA,TGCGCCAGCAGCCAGACAGACAGAAACACCGGGGAGCTGTTTTTT,CASSQTDRNTGELFF
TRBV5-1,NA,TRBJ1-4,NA,TGCGCCAGCAGCTTGGCCGGTACTAATGAAAAACTGTTTTTT,CASSLAGTNEKLFF
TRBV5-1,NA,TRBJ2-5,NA,TGCGCCAGCAGCTTGGGACTAGTGGGCCCCCAAGAGACCCAGTACTTC,CASSLGLVGPQETQYF
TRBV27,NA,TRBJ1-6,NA,TGTGCCAGCTCGTTATTCCGGGCTAGCCATTCACCCCTCCACTTT,CASSLFRASHSPLHF
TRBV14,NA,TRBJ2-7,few,TGTGCCAGCAGCCCCCGGAGTCGGGGTAACTACGAGCAGTACTTC,CASSPRSRGNYEQYF
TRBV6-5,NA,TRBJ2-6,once,TGTGCCAGCAGTTACAGGGGAACGGGGGCCAACGTCCTGACTTTC,CASSYRGTGANVLTF
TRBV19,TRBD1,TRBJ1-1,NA,TGTGCCAGTAGACAGGGGGCCACTGAAGCTTTCTTT,CASRQGATEAFF
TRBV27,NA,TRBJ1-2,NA,TGTGCCAGCAGTTTACAGAGGGGGTGGTCGGGCTACACCTTC,CASSLQRGWSGYTF
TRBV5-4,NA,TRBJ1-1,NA,TGTGCCAGCAGCTTGGGTTTCAGGGGTGATACTGAAGCTTTCTTT,CASSLGFRGDTEAFF
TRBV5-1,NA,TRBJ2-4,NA,TGCGCCAGCAGCCCAAACCCCTCTAGTAACATTCAGTACTTC,CASSPNPSSNIQYF
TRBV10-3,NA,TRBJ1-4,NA,TGTGCCACCAAGGGCAGGGATCTTTCTAATGAAAAACTGTTTTTT,CATKGRDLSNEKLFF
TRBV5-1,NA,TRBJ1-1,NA,TGCGCCAGCAGCCCGGGACTGAGGAACACTGAAGCTTTCTTT,CASSPGLRNTEAFF
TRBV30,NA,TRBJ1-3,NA,TGTGCCTGGAGTTTAAGGGTTCGGGCCCGAAACGGGGACACCATATATTTT,CAWSLRVRARNGDTIYF
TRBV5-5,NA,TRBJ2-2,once,TGTGCCAGCAGCCCCGGGAGTCACACCGGGGAGCTGTTTTTT,CASSPGSHTGELFF
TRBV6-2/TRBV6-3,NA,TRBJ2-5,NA,TGTGCCAGCAGTTCCGTAAAAGAGACCCAGTACTTC,CASSSVKETQYF
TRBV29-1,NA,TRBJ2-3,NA,TGCAGCGTGAGAGGACTGCAAAAGGATACGCAGTATTTT,CSVRGLQKDTQYF
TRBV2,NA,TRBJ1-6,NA,TGTGCCAGCAGAGTTGACTTTACAGGGCGGCATTCACCCCTCCACTTT,CASRVDFTGRHSPLHF
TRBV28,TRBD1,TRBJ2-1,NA,TGTGCCGTTCCGGGACAGGAAGGCTCCTACAATGAGCAGTTCTTC,CAVPGQEGSYNEQFF
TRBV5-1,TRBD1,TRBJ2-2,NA,TGCGCCAGCAGCAACAACCGGGACAGGGGGGTTCCGAACACCGGGGAGCTGTTTTTT,CASSNNRDRGVPNTGELFF
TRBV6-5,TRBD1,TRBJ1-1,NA,TGTGCCAGCAGATCCGGGACAGTAAACACTGAAGCTTTCTTT,CASRSGTVNTEAFF
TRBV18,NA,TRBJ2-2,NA,TGTGCCAGCTCACCGGGTTTGACAGGGAACACCGGGGAGCTGTTTTTT,CASSPGLTGNTGELFF
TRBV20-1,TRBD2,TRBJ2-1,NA,TGCAGTGCTAGTGAGACTAGCGGGAGGGCAGCCAATGAGCAGTTCTTC,CSASETSGRAANEQFF
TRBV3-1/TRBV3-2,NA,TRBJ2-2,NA,TGTGCCAGCGGAGGTAGCGGGGAGCTGTTTTTT,CASGGSGELFF
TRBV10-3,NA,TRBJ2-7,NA,TGTGCCATCAGTGAGTCAGGCAAAAGCGAAGAGCAGTACTTC,CAISESGKSEEQYF
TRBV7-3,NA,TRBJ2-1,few,TGTGCCAGCAGCTTGGGGTTAGGGCCTCCCGGAGGCGATGAGCAGTTCTTC,CASSLGLGPPGGDEQFF
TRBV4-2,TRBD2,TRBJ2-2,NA,TGTGCCAGCAGCCTCCCGCCGGGCGGGAGTAGCACCGGGGAGCTGTTTTTT,CASSLPPGGSSTGELFF